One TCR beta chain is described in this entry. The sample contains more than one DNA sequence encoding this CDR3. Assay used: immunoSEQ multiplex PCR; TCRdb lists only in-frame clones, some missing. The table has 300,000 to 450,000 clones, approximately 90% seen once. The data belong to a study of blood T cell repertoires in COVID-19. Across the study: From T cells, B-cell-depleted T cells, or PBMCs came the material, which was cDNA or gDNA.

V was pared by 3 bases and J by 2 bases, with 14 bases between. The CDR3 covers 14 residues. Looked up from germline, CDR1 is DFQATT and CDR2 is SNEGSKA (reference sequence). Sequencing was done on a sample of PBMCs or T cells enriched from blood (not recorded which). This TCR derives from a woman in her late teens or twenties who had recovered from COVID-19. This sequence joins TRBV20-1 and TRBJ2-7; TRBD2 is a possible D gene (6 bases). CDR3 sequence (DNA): TGCAGTGCTAGTGCCGGAGGGCTAACCTACGAGCAGTACTTC. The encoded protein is CSASAGGLTYEQYF.